One sample yielded the 24 T cell receptor beta chains listed below, sequenced in a study of T cells in narcolepsy. Libraries were prepared by immunoSEQ multiplex PCR; TCRdb keeps only in-frame clonotypes and omits some of them. Among fewer than 40,000 clones, 81% were seen once, and the ten largest hold around 2.5%. Sequencing used memory (CD45RA-) CD4+ T cells from blood. These receptor sequences come from a human donor in good health.

The gene calls are TRBV5-5 and TRBJ2-3, with D perhaps being TRBD1 or TRBD2 (5 bases each). Trimming stripped 5 bases from V and 0 bases from J, with 10 bases between. Germline V lookup: CDR1 SGHKS, CDR2 YYEKEE (reference sequence). This CDR3 region has 14 residues. The CDR3 coding sequence is TGTGCCAGCAGATGGGGGATTAGCACAGATACGCAGTATTTT. Residues: CASRWGISTDTQYF.

The J gene is TRBJ2-2, the V gene TRBV30; D is unresolved. V lost 1 base, J lost 4 bases, and 10 bases lay in between. This CDR3 is 14 amino acids long. The germline V gene encodes CDR1 GTSNPN and CDR2 SVGIG (reference sequence). The CDR3 spells CAWSGSPGTGELFF. The DNA of the CDR3 is TGTGCCTGGAGTGGGAGTCCGGGCACCGGGGAGCTGTTTTTT. Full variable domain (missing parts from reference TRBV30 and TRBJ2-2): SQTIHQWPATLVQPVGSPLSLECTVEGTSNPNLYWYRQAAGRGLQLLFYSVGIGQISSEVPQNLSASRPQDRQFILSSKKLLLSDSGFYLCAWSGSPGTGELFFGEGSRLTVL.

This chain connects TRBV6-1 to TRBJ2-1; D is unclear. The CDR3 runs 14 residues. V gave up 2 bases and J gave up 6 bases, with 11 bases separating them. Looked up from germline, CDR1 is MNHNS and CDR2 is SASEGT. The CDR3 region is CASSERSRGNEQFF. The CDR3 DNA reads as TGTGCCAGCAGTGAAAGGTCTAGAGGCAATGAGCAGTTCTTC.

A few counts support this clone. The chain employs TRBV4-1 and TRBJ2-1, with 9 bases that match TRBD2. The junction had 18 bases not matched to a gene; V was cut back by 0 bases and J by 6 bases. Germline V lookup: CDR1 MGHRA, CDR2 YSYEKL. This CDR3 has 20 amino acids. CDR3 region: CASSQEIGTSKREALNEQFF. The CDR3, as DNA: TGCGCCAGCAGCCAAGAGATAGGTACGAGTAAGCGGGAGGCCCTCAATGAGCAGTTCTTC.

The chain recombines TRBV19 with TRBJ2-2; weak D call: TRBD2 (6 bases). The V end lost 6 bases, the J end lost 4 bases, and 15 bases lay between the germline ends. CDR3 size: 15 residues. Germline CDR1 LNHDA, CDR2 SQIVND (reference sequence). The CDR3 DNA reads TGTGCCAGTAGGAGCAGGGTGGAGGGCACCGGGGAGCTGTTTTTT. Translation: CASRSRVEGTGELFF.

This clone was observed a few times. V is TRBV29-1 and J is TRBJ2-1; D is ambiguous. The germline V gene has CDR1 SQVTM and CDR2 ANQGSEA. Trimming left V 2 bases short and J 8 bases short, with 13 bases between. This CDR3 is 13 amino acids long. The CDR3 reads CSVEWSVLDEQFF. In DNA, the CDR3 is TGCAGCGTTGAATGGTCAGTGCTCGATGAGCAGTTCTTC.

The chain couples TRBV7-8 to TRBJ2-7; D may be TRBD1 (6 bases). CDR3 length: 14 amino acids. Germline V gene sequence: CDR1 SGHVS, CDR2 FQNEAQ. Trimming pared 5 bases from V and 0 bases from J, leaving 11 bases between. CDR3 region: CASSPRQDSYEQYF. In nucleotides, the CDR3 is TGTGCCAGCAGCCCGCGACAGGACTCCTACGAGCAGTACTTC.

The rearrangement links TRBV5-1 to TRBJ1-2; 7 bases agree with TRBD1. CDR1 is SGHRS, CDR2 YFSETQ, per germline. The CDR3 runs to 14 residues. Unmatched junction bases numbered 10, after V lost 4 bases and J lost 7 bases. The CDR3 region has the DNA TGCGCCAGCAGCCTAACGACAGGGTTTGGTGGCTACACCTTC. It is translated as CASSLTTGFGGYTF.

The rearrangement uses TRBV6-5 and TRBJ1-2; D is perhaps TRBD1 (5 bases). CDR3 size: 12 residues. With 5 bases removed from V and 4 bases from J, the gap between germline ends came to 8 bases. The germline V gene has CDR1 MNHEY and CDR2 SVGAGI. In DNA, the CDR3 is TGTGCCAGCAGTGTTGGGGGCTATGGCTACACCTTC. Translated: CASSVGGYGYTF.

The CDR3 region is CASSLDQINSPLHF. The CDR3 nucleotides are TGCGCCAGCAGCTTGGACCAGATTAATTCACCCCTCCACTTT. The gene calls are TRBV5-1 and TRBJ1-6, with D unresolved. The V gene's germline CDR1 is SGHRS and CDR2 YFSETQ. This CDR3 has 14 amino acids. V lost 0 bases and J 6 bases, leaving 7 bases between the germline ends.

The chain couples TRBV5-6 to TRBJ2-3, with 10 bases that match TRBD2. After removal of 0 bases from V and 1 base from J, the junction contained 2 bases not matched to a gene. This CDR3 is built from 16 residues. Germline-derived CDR1 and CDR2 are SGHDT and YYEEEE. CDR3 loop: CASSLAGTSGTDTQYF. CDR3 nucleotide sequence: TGTGCCAGCAGCTTGGCGGGGACTAGCGGCACAGATACGCAGTATTTT.

The sample holds a few counts of this clone. The chain is built from TRBV20-1 and TRBJ1-1; D ambiguous. Germline V lookup: CDR1 DFQATT, CDR2 SNEGSKA (reference sequence). Trimming shortened V by 6 bases and J by 1 base, and 6 bases separated the two germline ends. CDR3 length equals 11 residues. The CDR3 bases are TGCAGTGCCCCCTCGAACACTGAAGCTTTCTTT. Its translation is CSAPSNTEAFF.

For the CDR3, the DNA is TGTGCCAGCAGCGTAGGCCAGGGGGCCGCTAATTCACCCCTCCACTTT. It yields the protein CASSVGQGAANSPLHF. The chain uses TRBV9 and TRBJ1-6, with 8 bases identical to TRBD1. The CDR3 is 16 residues long. Germline lookup yields CDR1 SGDLS and CDR2 YYNGEE. V shed 0 bases, J shed 6 bases, and the junction held 5 bases outside the gene matches.

The J gene is TRBJ2-5, the V gene TRBV11-2, with D perhaps matching TRBD2 (6 bases). Trimming pared 2 bases from V and 3 bases from J, leaving 10 bases between. The CDR3 is 14 residues long. CDR1 and CDR2 from the germline V gene are SGHAT and FQNNGV. In DNA form, the CDR3 reads TGTGCCAGCAGCTTATCTAGCGAGAAAGAGACCCAGTACTTC. Protein: CASSLSSEKETQYF.

V and J are TRBV6-1 and TRBJ1-6; 7 nucleotides align to TRBD1. Unmatched junction bases numbered 12, after V lost 4 bases and J lost 15 bases. This CDR3 is 14 amino acids long. Germline CDR1 reads MNHNS; CDR2 reads SASEGT. CDR3 loop: CASSGTGFNGLLHF. CDR3 DNA sequence: TGTGCCAGCAGTGGGACAGGTTTCAACGGACTCCTCCACTTT.

This chain joins TRBV10-1 and TRBJ2-3; no clear D gene. V was clipped by 7 bases and J by 2 bases, with 10 bases between them. CDR3 length: 13 residues. Germline V gives CDR1 WNHNN, CDR2 SYGVQD (reference sequence). In DNA form, the CDR3 reads TGCGCCAGCAACGGGCGACTCACAGATACGCAGTATTTT. It translates to CASNGRLTDTQYF.

This chain uses TRBV6-6 with TRBJ1-1; tentative D call: TRBD1 (6 bases). CDR1 is MNHNY and CDR2 is SVGAGI in the germline V gene (reference sequence). The V end lost 6 bases, the J end lost 8 bases, and 19 bases lay between the germline ends. The CDR3 runs 14 residues. CDR3 in DNA: TGTGCCAGCAGCCCCATGGGGGCAAGGAGCGAAGCTTTCTTT. Translation gives CASSPMGARSEAFF.

This chain links TRBV4-2 with TRBJ2-5, with D perhaps being TRBD1 or TRBD2 (6 bases each). The CDR3 sequence is 16 residues long. V was clipped by 1 base and J by 2 bases, with 14 bases between them. Germline V gene sequence: CDR1 LGHNA, CDR2 YNFKEQ. The CDR3 loop is CASSQGNSGAQETQYF. CDR3 bases: TGTGCCAGCAGCCAAGGGAATTCGGGGGCTCAAGAGACCCAGTACTTC.

The gene calls are TRBV9 and TRBJ1-3; 8 bases agree with TRBD1. The CDR3 has 16 residues. The germline V gene encodes CDR1 SGDLS and CDR2 YYNGEE. V lost 3 bases and J lost 2; bases outside the gene matches: 7. DNA of the CDR3: TGTGCCAGCAGCGCTATCGACAGGGGAGCTGGAAACACCATATATTTT. Encoded protein: CASSAIDRGAGNTIYF. The full variable domain, completed using reference TRBV9 and TRBJ1-3, is DSGVTQTPKHLITATGQRVTLRCSPRSGDLSVYWYQQSLDQGLQFLIQYYNGEERAKGNILERFSAQQFPDLHSELNLSSLELGDSALYFCASSAIDRGAGNTIYFGEGSWLTVV.

The chain is built from TRBV6-5 and TRBJ1-1; D remains ambiguous. The germline V gene encodes CDR1 MNHEY and CDR2 SVGAGI. The CDR3 totals 13 residues. The V end lost 6 bases, the J end lost 7 bases, and 15 bases lay between the germline ends. The CDR3 DNA follows: TGTGCCAGCAGCTTCTCTTACAGAAATGAAGCTTTCTTT. It codes for CASSFSYRNEAFF.

This clone showed up just once. The CDR3 region has the DNA TGTGCCAGCAGCTTAATAGCAGCGGGAGGGATCAAAAACATTCAGTACTTC. Its translation is CASSLIAAGGIKNIQYF. The chain joins TRBV7-8 to TRBJ2-4; 10 bases match TRBD2. The CDR3 has 17 amino acids. The trim removed 2 bases at V and 3 bases at J, leaving 7 bases unmatched. The germline gives CDR1 SGHVS, CDR2 FQNEAQ.

This clone has just one count. The V and J genes are TRBV2 and TRBJ2-1; D unclear. This CDR3 has 14 amino acids. Germline values: CDR1 SNHLY, CDR2 FYNNEI. Trimming stripped 7 bases from V and 9 bases from J, with 19 bases between. The CDR3 spells CASKPGIAYGEQFF. The CDR3 DNA is TGTGCCAGCAAACCGGGTATAGCTTACGGTGAGCAGTTCTTC.

V is TRBV11-2 and J is TRBJ2-2, with D possibly TRBD1 on 5 matching bases. This CDR3 contains 15 residues. From germline, CDR1 is SGHAT and CDR2 FQNNGV. Deletions cut 1 base from V and 5 bases from J, with 11 bases between. In DNA form, the CDR3 reads TGTGCCAGCAGCTTAGCCTCTGGGGCGACCGGGGAGCTGTTTTTT. Amino acids: CASSLASGATGELFF.

There are a few counts of this clone. The V and J genes are TRBV25-1 and TRBJ2-3; D perhaps matches TRBD2 (7 bases). CDR3 length equals 15 residues. The V end lost 3 bases, the J end lost 5 bases, and 15 bases lay between the germline ends. Germline loops: CDR1 MGHDK, CDR2 SYGVNS. CDR3 protein: CASSEGGSRGDTQYF. Here the CDR3 DNA reads TGTGCCAGCAGTGAGGGCGGGAGCAGGGGAGATACGCAGTATTTT.